Listed below are T cell receptor beta chains from one sample, sequenced in a study of OX40 agonist ivuxolimab in advanced cancers. Assay: immunoSEQ multiplex PCR; the TCRdb copy retains only in-frame clones and omits some. The sample consists of 30,000 or so clones, about 79% of them appearing once. Sequenced material: CD4+ or CD8+ T cells sorted from blood, taken in a trial of the OX40 agonist ivuxolimab. These receptors came from an adult with an advanced solid tumor such as melanoma, head and neck, liver or kidney cancer. Both conserved end residues are part of each CDR3. Each record gives: clone size, D gene, J gene, V gene, CDR3 DNA, CDR3 protein. The D gene is left open where the match is weak. Part of the rows lack a size; the others show once, few, many or a class for expanded clones.

size: NA
D: NA
J: TRBJ2-7
V: TRBV9
DNA: TGTGCCAGCAGCGCCCTGGGGGGCTACGAGCAGTACTTC
CDR3: CASSALGGYEQYF

size: NA
D: NA
J: TRBJ2-1
V: TRBV7-9
DNA: TGTGCCAGCAGCTTAACCGGGGAGCAGTTCTTC
CDR3: CASSLTGEQFF

size: NA
D: NA
J: TRBJ1-5
V: TRBV2
DNA: TGTGCCAGCAGAACGAACCTGGGGCCTCAGAGCAATCAGCCCCAGCATTTT
CDR3: CASRTNLGPQSNQPQHF

size: NA
D: NA
J: TRBJ2-7
V: TRBV4-1
DNA: TGCGCCAGCAGCCAAGGTCGGACAGAAGCTCCCTACGAGCAGTACTTC
CDR3: CASSQGRTEAPYEQYF

size: NA
D: TRBD1
J: TRBJ1-5
V: TRBV9
DNA: TGTGCCAGCAGCCCAACCGGGACAGACTTCTATCAGCCCCAGCATTTT
CDR3: CASSPTGTDFYQPQHF

size: NA
D: TRBD1
J: TRBJ1-6
V: TRBV2
DNA: TGTGCCACCGCGGACAGGGTGGTTTGGGGTTCACCCCTCCACTTT
CDR3: CATADRVVWGSPLHF

size: NA
D: NA
J: TRBJ1-1
V: TRBV19
DNA: TGTGCCAGTAGTCTTGACATAAACACTGAAGCTTTCTTT
CDR3: CASSLDINTEAFF

size: NA
D: NA
J: TRBJ2-2
V: TRBV30
DNA: TGTGCCAGACCGGGAACTAACACCGGGGAGCTGTTTTTT
CDR3: CARPGTNTGELFF

size: NA
D: NA
J: TRBJ1-3
V: TRBV5-1
DNA: TGCGCCAGCAGCGACACGTTCCGTGCGAGGGGAAACACCATATATTTT
CDR3: CASSDTFRARGNTIYF

size: NA
D: TRBD1
J: TRBJ1-1
V: TRBV7-9
DNA: TGTGCCAGCAGCTCCCAGACCGGGACAGGGGTGCGTGCTTTCTTT
CDR3: CASSSQTGTGVRAFF

size: NA
D: NA
J: TRBJ2-5
V: TRBV5-4
DNA: TGTGCCAGCAGCTCCCAGACTAGTCCGGGGGGCGAGACCCAGTACTTC
CDR3: CASSSQTSPGGETQYF

size: few
D: NA
J: TRBJ1-1
V: TRBV15
DNA: TGTGCCACCAGCAGAGATAAGGCCATGAACACTGAAGCTTTCTTT
CDR3: CATSRDKAMNTEAFF

size: NA
D: NA
J: TRBJ1-1
V: TRBV30
DNA: TGTGCCTGGAGTCTGGGAGGGACCACGGCGCGAGCTTTCTTT
CDR3: CAWSLGGTTARAFF

size: once
D: NA
J: TRBJ2-3
V: TRBV5-1
DNA: TGCGCCAGCAGCGATATGAGGGGCGCCGGTACGCAGTATTTT
CDR3: CASSDMRGAGTQYF

size: few
D: NA
J: TRBJ2-3
V: TRBV6-1
DNA: TGTGCCAGCAGTGGATTCCTTACTAGTATGGGCACAGATACGCAGTATTTT
CDR3: CASSGFLTSMGTDTQYF

size: NA
D: TRBD1
J: TRBJ1-1
V: TRBV9
DNA: TGTGCCAGCAGCGTGTACGGGACAGCGGATACTGAAGCTTTCTTT
CDR3: CASSVYGTADTEAFF

size: NA
D: NA
J: TRBJ2-5
V: TRBV2
DNA: TGTGCCAGCAGTGATCCCCCCGCTAGCAGGGACCCGTACCAAGAGACCCAGTACTTC
CDR3: CASSDPPASRDPYQETQYF

size: NA
D: TRBD1
J: TRBJ1-4
V: TRBV30
DNA: TGTGCCTGGAGGAGGGGGCCAGCAACTAATGAAAAACTGTTTTTT
CDR3: CAWRRGPATNEKLFF

size: NA
D: TRBD1
J: TRBJ2-6
V: TRBV28
DNA: TGTGCCAGCAGCCCTTTGACAGGGGGACTAAGCTCTGGGGCCAACGTCCTGACTTTC
CDR3: CASSPLTGGLSSGANVLTF

size: medium-sized
D: NA
J: TRBJ2-2
V: TRBV6-1
DNA: TGTGCCAGCAGTGTACGGATCACCGGGGAGCTGTTTTTT
CDR3: CASSVRITGELFF

size: NA
D: NA
J: TRBJ1-2
V: TRBV5-1
DNA: TGCGCCAGCAGCTTGGGAGGACAGTTCGACTATGGCTACACCTTC
CDR3: CASSLGGQFDYGYTF

size: NA
D: TRBD1
J: TRBJ1-1
V: TRBV5-5
DNA: TGTGCCAGCAGTCGACAGGGCGGCACTGAAGCTTTCTTT
CDR3: CASSRQGGTEAFF

size: NA
D: NA
J: TRBJ2-3
V: TRBV4-1
DNA: TGCGCCAGCAGCCCGTGGGGAGGTGAGTCGGATACGCAGTATTTT
CDR3: CASSPWGGESDTQYF

size: NA
D: TRBD1
J: TRBJ2-7
V: TRBV6-5
DNA: TGTGCCAGCAGCCGACCGGGACAGGGGGCTAACGAGCAGTACTTC
CDR3: CASSRPGQGANEQYF

size: NA
D: NA
J: TRBJ1-1
V: TRBV5-6
DNA: TGTGCCAGCAGCTTTTATCGACGGGAGAACACTGAAGCTTTCTTT
CDR3: CASSFYRRENTEAFF

size: NA
D: NA
J: TRBJ1-3
V: TRBV27
DNA: TGTGCCAGCAGTTTAAACCAGGGCGACTCCTCTGGAAACACCATATATTTT
CDR3: CASSLNQGDSSGNTIYF

size: NA
D: TRBD1
J: TRBJ2-1
V: TRBV7-3
DNA: TGTGCCAGCAGCCGTACTTCGGGGACAGGGGGCTATGAGCAGTTCTTC
CDR3: CASSRTSGTGGYEQFF

size: NA
D: TRBD2
J: TRBJ2-3
V: TRBV6-5
DNA: TGTGCCAGCAGTCCGCCGGGACTAAACACAGATACGCAGTATTTT
CDR3: CASSPPGLNTDTQYF

size: once
D: NA
J: TRBJ2-7
V: TRBV6-1
DNA: TGTGCCAGCAGTGAAGATCGGTGGTGGGACGAGCAGTACTTC
CDR3: CASSEDRWWDEQYF

size: NA
D: NA
J: TRBJ1-1
V: TRBV6-6
DNA: TGTGCCAGCAGTCTGGAAGTAGACCGAGAAGCTTTCTTT
CDR3: CASSLEVDREAFF

size: NA
D: NA
J: TRBJ1-3
V: TRBV6-1
DNA: TGTGCCAGCAGTGAAGATCTGGAGACAGGAAACACCATATATTTT
CDR3: CASSEDLETGNTIYF

size: NA
D: TRBD2
J: TRBJ2-5
V: TRBV27
DNA: TGTGCCAGCTCCCGGGGGGGACAAGAGACCCAGTACTTC
CDR3: CASSRGGQETQYF

size: NA
D: NA
J: TRBJ1-1
V: TRBV5-6
DNA: TGTGCCAGCAGCTTCGTTTATCTTTTGCAAAACACTGAAGCTTTCTTT
CDR3: CASSFVYLLQNTEAFF

size: NA
D: NA
J: TRBJ1-1
V: TRBV11-3
DNA: TGTGCCAGCAGCTCCGTGCGGAACACTGAAGCTTTCTTT
CDR3: CASSSVRNTEAFF

size: NA
D: NA
J: TRBJ2-3
V: TRBV7-2
DNA: TGTGCCAGCAGCTTAGCGGGACGTACTACAGATACGCAGTATTTT
CDR3: CASSLAGRTTDTQYF

size: medium-sized
D: TRBD1
J: TRBJ2-1
V: TRBV9
DNA: TGTGCCAGCAGCGTAGGAGATGGGACAGGGTACAATGAGCAGTTCTTC
CDR3: CASSVGDGTGYNEQFF

size: NA
D: TRBD2
J: TRBJ2-5
V: TRBV7-8
DNA: TGTGCCAGCAGCTTAGAGTGGCGGGGGGACCAAGAGACCCAGTACTTC
CDR3: CASSLEWRGDQETQYF

size: NA
D: NA
J: TRBJ2-2
V: TRBV18
DNA: TGTGCCAGCTCACCACCGGTAGGGAACACCGGGGAGCTGTTTTTT
CDR3: CASSPPVGNTGELFF

size: NA
D: NA
J: TRBJ1-5
V: TRBV30
DNA: TGTGCCTGGAGTAGGGGCCAGGGACTTCAGCCCCAGCATTTT
CDR3: CAWSRGQGLQPQHF

size: NA
D: TRBD1
J: TRBJ1-4
V: TRBV6-1
DNA: TGTGCCAGCCGTGGGGACAGGGGACACGGACGTACTAATGAAAAACTGTTTTTT
CDR3: CASRGDRGHGRTNEKLFF

size: few
D: NA
J: TRBJ1-1
V: TRBV19
DNA: TGTGCCAGTAGTAAGGTTCAGTTGAACACTGAAGCTTTCTTT
CDR3: CASSKVQLNTEAFF

size: few
D: TRBD1
J: TRBJ1-6
V: TRBV30
DNA: TGTGCCTGGAGTAGAAGAGGAGGGCAGGGGGATTCACCCCTCCACTTT
CDR3: CAWSRRGGQGDSPLHF

size: NA
D: NA
J: TRBJ2-7
V: TRBV28
DNA: TGTGCCAGCAGCCCCCAACGGGGGCCATCGACCTACGAGCAGTACTTC
CDR3: CASSPQRGPSTYEQYF

size: NA
D: TRBD1
J: TRBJ1-4
V: TRBV7-2
DNA: TGTGCCAGCAGCTCCGGGACAGGGGGAAGCGAAAAACTGTTTTTT
CDR3: CASSSGTGGSEKLFF

size: NA
D: TRBD1
J: TRBJ1-5
V: TRBV5-6
DNA: TGTGCCAGCAGCTTCAGGGGGCGATGGCAGCCCCAGCATTTT
CDR3: CASSFRGRWQPQHF

size: NA
D: NA
J: TRBJ1-3
V: TRBV6-1
DNA: TGTGCCAGCAGTGAATGGGTGAGCTCTGGAAACACCATATATTTT
CDR3: CASSEWVSSGNTIYF

size: NA
D: NA
J: TRBJ1-1
V: TRBV27
DNA: TGTGCCAGCAGCCTAGGGGAGGCCACTGAAGCTTTCTTT
CDR3: CASSLGEATEAFF

size: NA
D: NA
J: TRBJ2-7
V: TRBV2
DNA: TGTGCCAGCGTGTGGGATAATATCTCCTACGAGCAGTACTTC
CDR3: CASVWDNISYEQYF